This T cell receptor (beta chain) was found in a study of technical replicates of blood from several donors. Profiled with immunoSEQ multiplex PCR; TCRdb holds only in-frame clones, not every one. The table shows some 75,000 clones, with 96% occurring only once. The length of the CDR3 is 14 residues. The germline CDR1 and CDR2 sequences are SEHNR and FQNEAQ (reference sequence). Trimming took 5 bases from V and 1 from J; bases not matched to a gene: 4. Sequencing used T cells isolated from PBMCs. The TCR was taken from a human donor in good health. J is TRBJ1-1 and V is TRBV7-9; TRBD1 aligns across 7 bases. As DNA, the CDR3 is TGTGCCAGCAGCGGGTGGGACAGGAACACTGAAGCTTTCTTT. Protein sequence: CASSGWDRNTEAFF.